The 8 T cell receptor beta chains listed next were all sequenced from one sample in a study of blood T cell repertoires in COVID-19 (dated by TCRdb to between 2020 and 2021). Library creation used the immunoSEQ multiplex PCR assay. TCRdb mirrors the immuneACCESS table, restricted to in-frame sequences. Some clones are absent from its copies; in checked studies, under half trace to an unresolved V gene, and the reason for the others is unknown. Within this sample are some 260,000 clones, with around 88% of them counted one time only. Of the sample, about 9.3% is held by the ten largest clones. Sequences were obtained from PBMCs or T cells enriched from blood (not recorded which). Receptors originate from a man aged 35-49 years who had recovered from COVID-19.

The chain combines TRBV7-3 with TRBJ2-7; 10 bases match TRBD1. Trimming took 5 bases from V and 1 from J; bases not matched to a gene: 5. The CDR3 is made up of 15 amino acids. The germline V gene has CDR1 SGHTA and CDR2 FQGTGA. The CDR3 bases are TGTGCCAGCAGCCCGAGACAGGGGGCATCCTACGAGCAGTACTTC. Its translation: CASSPRQGASYEQYF.

This rearrangement joins TRBV19 to TRBJ2-5, with 10 bases fitting TRBD1. The germline CDR1 and CDR2 sequences are LNHDA and SQIVND (reference sequence). V was clipped by 4 bases and J by 5 bases; unmatched bases: 7. This CDR3 is built from 15 residues. CDR3 nucleotide sequence: TGTGCCAGTAGTAGGGGACAGGGGTCAGGCGAGACCCAGTACTTC. This codes for CASSRGQGSGETQYF.

This rearrangement joins TRBV7-6 to TRBJ2-3; D is uncertain. The ends were cut back, 3 bases at V and 1 base at J, with 8 bases in the middle. This CDR3 region has 14 residues. Germline CDR1 and CDR2: SGHVS and FNYEAQ. CDR3 bases: TGTGCCAGCAGCTTCGACCGGGGCACAGATACGCAGTATTTT. Encoded protein: CASSFDRGTDTQYF.

This sequence joins TRBV18 and TRBJ2-7; a weak D match, TRBD2 (5 bases). Germline V gene lookup returns CDR1 KGHSH and CDR2 LQKENI. This CDR3 has 16 amino acids. V was trimmed by 1 base and J by 3 bases, leaving 16 bases between them. Written as DNA, the CDR3 is TGTGCCAGCTCACCACGTGCGGGCCTAACCAACTACGAGCAGTACTTC. This codes for CASSPRAGLTNYEQYF.

This clone was observed many times. The chain employs TRBV18 and TRBJ1-1; D gene uncertain. Germline V CDR1 and CDR2: KGHSH, LQKENI. This CDR3 region has 13 residues. The V end was cut by 2 bases, the J end by 3 bases, with 7 bases between. For the CDR3, the DNA is TGTGCCAGCTCACCAGTTGTCGACACTGAAGCTTTCTTT. It is translated as CASSPVVDTEAFF.

The genes are TRBV11-2 and TRBJ2-5; TRBD2 matches at 7 bases. This CDR3 is 15 amino acids long. Per the germline V gene, CDR1 is SGHAT and CDR2 is FQNNGV. Germline trimming cut 3 bases from V and 0 bases from J; bases unmatched to any gene: 4. In DNA form, the CDR3 reads TGTGCCAGCAGCTTGTTAGCGGGCGACCAAGAGACCCAGTACTTC. It translates to CASSLLAGDQETQYF.

V is TRBV29-1 and J is TRBJ1-4; possibly TRBD1 for D (6 bases). Germline V CDR1 and CDR2: SQVTM, ANQGSEA. The CDR3 loop spans 14 amino acids. With 0 bases removed from V and 7 bases from J, the gap between germline ends came to 12 bases. The CDR3 bases are TGCAGCGTTGAAGAAAGGGAGGGGGTTGAAAAACTGTTTTTT. Translated: CSVEEREGVEKLFF.

Only a few counts were recorded for this clone. The chain recombines TRBV19 with TRBJ1-1, with a tentative D call TRBD1 (6 bases). Trimming stripped 5 bases from V and 1 base from J, with 8 bases between. From germline, CDR1 is LNHDA and CDR2 SQIVND (reference sequence). The CDR3 is 13 amino acids. CDR3: CASSVQGNTEAFF. The CDR3 DNA reads TGTGCCAGTAGTGTACAGGGGAACACTGAAGCTTTCTTT.